This TCR beta chain was found in a study of blood T cell repertoires in COVID-19. At the level of the study: Whether acute or convalescent, the COVID-19 samples came from the United States, Italy and Spain. T cells, B-cell-depleted T cells, or PBMCs provided the cDNA or gDNA that served as material.

Germline V gene sequence: CDR1 MNHEY, CDR2 SVGAGI. The ends were cut back, 8 bases at V and 4 bases at J, with 17 bases in the middle. The CDR3 totals 14 residues. Authors' processing steps: Reference gene primers were amplified, and this amplification served to estimate nucleated cell counts. The table came from immunoSEQ multiplex PCR; TCRdb's copy has only in-frame clones and leaves some out. The V and J calls and clone size were taken over from that table, and D and trimming were inferred from the DNA. The sample includes about 360,000 clones, around 84% of them seen just once. The receptor was isolated from a human donor with acute or convalescent COVID-19. The donor label of this sample is uncertain. The V and J genes are TRBV6-5 and TRBJ1-2; D unclear. Sequencing was carried out using peripheral blood. The CDR3 bases are TGTGCCAGCGTATGGGAGTGGGTGAGCTATGGCTACACCTTC. It is translated as CASVWEWVSYGYTF.